The 4 T cell receptor beta chains below come from one sample, sequenced in a study of cytomegalovirus exposure and HLA in healthy donors. The PCR had 60 Vbeta and 13 Jbeta primers. Some clones are missing from TCRdb's copy, which holds only in-frame ones; the method was immunoSEQ multiplex PCR. The table records more than 95,000 clones, approximately 80% of them present only once. The sequenced sample was PBMCs. Every receptor here comes from a man younger than 40 in good health and CMV-seropositive.

The CDR3 region has the DNA TGTGCCAGCAGCTTCCCTCCAACCGAGGCGGATACGCAGTATTTT. It is translated as CASSFPPTEADTQYF. The chain uses TRBV5-5 and TRBJ2-3; D gene uncertain. The germline CDR1 and CDR2 sequences are SGHKS and YYEKEE (reference sequence). This CDR3 contains 15 residues. Trimming removed 2 bases from V and 6 bases from J, with 16 bases in between.

This chain joins TRBV4-2 and TRBJ1-5; D ambiguous. Germline CDR1 is LGHNA and CDR2 is YNFKEQ. The CDR3 totals 16 residues. V was trimmed by 0 bases and J by 4 bases, leaving 13 bases between them. Here the CDR3 reads CASSQDRSGSNQPQHF. In nucleotides, the CDR3 is TGTGCCAGCAGCCAAGACAGGTCCGGATCGAATCAGCCCCAGCATTTT.

This chain uses TRBV6-6 with TRBJ2-5; TRBD1 agrees at 8 bases. The V and J ends lost 6 bases and 1 base, in that order; junction bases with no gene match: 10. CDR1 is MNHNY and CDR2 is SVGAGI in the germline V gene (reference sequence). The CDR3 is 16 amino acids. CDR3 loop: CASRQRDRSVQETQYF. The CDR3 DNA reads as TGTGCCAGCAGACAACGGGACAGGTCCGTCCAAGAGACCCAGTACTTC.

The chain couples TRBV7-2 to TRBJ2-5; 7 positions match TRBD2. This CDR3 has 14 residues. V lost 5 bases, J lost 1 base, and 4 bases stayed unmatched. Germline CDR1 reads SGHTA; CDR2 reads FQGNSA. CDR3 protein: CASSVGRVQETQYF. In DNA, the CDR3 is TGTGCCAGCAGCGTGGGGAGGGTCCAAGAGACCCAGTACTTC.